The present T cell receptor (beta chain) was sequenced within a study of blood T cells in healthy people across ages. CDR1 is SQVTM, CDR2 ANQGSEA, per germline. V was cut by 4 bases and J by 10 bases, with 10 bases left in between. The CDR3 contains 10 residues. Caucasian, healthy and from Russia, the donors were aged between about 6 and 100. Combining a sample-barcoded 5' primer with a J-beta primer mix, a second PCR ran for roughly 6 to 12 cycles. TCRdb fed the 5' RACE reads into MiXCR, producing one record per CDR3 protein. The sample has around 1.7 million distinct CDR3 sequences, about 28% seen once.

Sequencing was done on a sample of blood. This TCR derives from a woman aged 25 to 39 in good health. The rearrangement links TRBV29-1 to TRBJ1-1; D is possibly TRBD1 (5 bases). The CDR3 is CSVGPGTAFF. The DNA for the CDR3 is TGCAGCGTTGGTCCGGGGACAGCTTTCTTT.